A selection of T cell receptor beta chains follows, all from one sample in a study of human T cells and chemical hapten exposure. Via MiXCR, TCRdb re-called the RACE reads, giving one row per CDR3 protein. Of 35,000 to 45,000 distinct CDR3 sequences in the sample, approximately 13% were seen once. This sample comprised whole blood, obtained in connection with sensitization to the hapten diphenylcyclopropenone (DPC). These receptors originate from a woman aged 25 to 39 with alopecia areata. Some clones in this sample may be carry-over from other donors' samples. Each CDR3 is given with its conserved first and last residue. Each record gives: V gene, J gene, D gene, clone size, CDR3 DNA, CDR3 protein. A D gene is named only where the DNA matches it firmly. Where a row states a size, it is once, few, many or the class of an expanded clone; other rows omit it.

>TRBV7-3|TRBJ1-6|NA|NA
TGTGCCAGCAGCTCAAATTCCTATAATTCACCCCTCCACTTT
CASSSNSYNSPLHF
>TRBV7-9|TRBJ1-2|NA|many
TGTGCCAGCAGCCCGGCGGGGACGGGGGCTAACTATGGCTACACCTTC
CASSPAGTGANYGYTF
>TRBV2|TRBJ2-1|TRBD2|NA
TGTGCCAGCAGGGACACAGCGGGAGGGCCTGAGCAGTTCTTC
CASRDTAGGPEQFF
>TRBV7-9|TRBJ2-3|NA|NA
TGTGCCGACGCGGCGAATGCAGATACGCAGTATTTT
CADAANADTQYF
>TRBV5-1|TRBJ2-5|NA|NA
TGCGCCAGCAGCCCCACCGGGGCGGCTGCGGAGACCCAGTACTTC
CASSPTGAAAETQYF
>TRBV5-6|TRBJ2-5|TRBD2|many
TGTGCCAGCAGTTCTGGACTAGCGGCGACGGGGACCCAGTACTTC
CASSSGLAATGTQYF
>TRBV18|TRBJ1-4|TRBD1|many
TGTGCCAGCTCACCAAGGGACAGCCGCTTTAATGAAAAACTGTTTTTT
CASSPRDSRFNEKLFF
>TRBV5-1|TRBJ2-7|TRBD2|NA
TGCGCCAGCAGCTTGACCGGGGTGCTAGCGGGATCCTACGAGCAGTACTTC
CASSLTGVLAGSYEQYF
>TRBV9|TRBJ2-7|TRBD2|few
TGTGCCAGCAGCCGGGAGGGGGGCGGCTACGAGCAGTACTTC
CASSREGGGYEQYF
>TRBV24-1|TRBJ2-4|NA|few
TGTGCCACCAGTGATTCGGCCCCGCTAGCCAAAAACATTCAGTACTTC
CATSDSAPLAKNIQYF
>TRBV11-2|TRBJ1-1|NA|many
TGTGCCAGCTCGGACTTTGGGGGGGTGGACACTGAAGCTTTCTTT
CASSDFGGVDTEAFF
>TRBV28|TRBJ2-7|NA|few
TGTGCCAGCAATACTCTCTGGGACGGCTCCTACGAGCAGTACTTC
CASNTLWDGSYEQYF
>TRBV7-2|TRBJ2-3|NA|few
TGTGCCAGCAGTCTTCTAGGGCTAAGCACAGATACGCAGTATTTT
CASSLLGLSTDTQYF
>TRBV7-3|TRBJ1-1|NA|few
TGTGCCAGCAGCCAAGGGTATAACACTGAAGCTTTCTTT
CASSQGYNTEAFF
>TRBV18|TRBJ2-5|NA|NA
TGTGCCAGCTCACCAGGGCTAGGAGAGACCCAGTACTTC
CASSPGLGETQYF
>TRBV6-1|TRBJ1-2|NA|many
TGTGCCAGCAGGGAGGACTGGAACTATGGCTACACCTTC
CASREDWNYGYTF
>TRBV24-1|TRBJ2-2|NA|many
TGTGCCACCGCACGGGCAGGCCCCTTAGACCCCACCGGGGAGCTGTTTTTT
CATARAGPLDPTGELFF
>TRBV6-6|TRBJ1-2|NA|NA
TGTGCCAGCAGTCCTGCTGACAGGCAAGCTAACTATGGCTACACCTTC
CASSPADRQANYGYTF
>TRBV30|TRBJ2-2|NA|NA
TGTGCCTGGAACCGGATCCCTAGGGGAACTTGGTACACCGGGGAGCTGTTTTTT
CAWNRIPRGTWYTGELFF
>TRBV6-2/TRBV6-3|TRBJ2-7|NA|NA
TGTGCCAGCAGTTACTCGAGCCGGACCAACTCCTACGAGCAGTACTTC
CASSYSSRTNSYEQYF
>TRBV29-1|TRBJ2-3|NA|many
TGCAGCGTTGGGAGCCATAGCACAGATACGCAGTATTTT
CSVGSHSTDTQYF
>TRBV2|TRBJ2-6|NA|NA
TGTGCCAGCAGCCCACCGAAAGGGAACGCTGGGGCCAACGTCCTGACTTTC
CASSPPKGNAGANVLTF
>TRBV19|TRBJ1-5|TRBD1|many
TGTGCCAGTAGTAGGGGACAGGGGAATCAGCCCCAGCATTTT
CASSRGQGNQPQHF
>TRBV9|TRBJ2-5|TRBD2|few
TGTGCCAGCAGCGTCCAGGGGCTAGCGGGAGTCGAGACCCAGTACTTC
CASSVQGLAGVETQYF
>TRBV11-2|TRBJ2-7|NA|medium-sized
TGTGCCAGCAGCACCGCCCCGGACTTTACTTACGAGCAGTACTTC
CASSTAPDFTYEQYF
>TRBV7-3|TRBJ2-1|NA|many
TGTGCCAGCAGCTTAGTGGTGCGGGGCGGCGGAGACAATGAGCAGTTCTTC
CASSLVVRGGGDNEQFF
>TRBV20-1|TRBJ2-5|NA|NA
TGCAGTGCCCACGTCGGGTATCGAGAGACCCAGTACTTC
CSAHVGYRETQYF
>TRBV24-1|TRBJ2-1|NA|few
TGTGCCACCAGTGATAGCCTTCGGGCTGAGCAGTTCTTC
CATSDSLRAEQFF
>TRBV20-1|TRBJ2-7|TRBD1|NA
TGCAGTGTCCCGGGACAGGGTGGTTGGGGCGTCTACGAGCAGTACTTC
CSVPGQGGWGVYEQYF
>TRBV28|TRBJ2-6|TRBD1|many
TGTGCCAGCAGTTTTTTCGGGACAGGGTCATGGGGGGCCAACGTCCTGACTTTC
CASSFFGTGSWGANVLTF
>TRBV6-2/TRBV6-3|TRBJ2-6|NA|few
TGTGCCAGCGAACGACCACCTGGGGAACCCACTGGGGCCAACGTCCTGACTTTC
CASERPPGEPTGANVLTF
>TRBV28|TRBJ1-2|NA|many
TGTGCCAGCAGTTCCAGGGGAAGGGGCTACACCTTC
CASSSRGRGYTF
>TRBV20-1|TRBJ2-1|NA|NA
TGCAGTGCCCGGGCCGCGGTCGGCAATGAGCAGTTCTTC
CSARAAVGNEQFF
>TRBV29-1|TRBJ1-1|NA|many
TGCAGCGTTGAGGGAACTGAAGCTTTCTTT
CSVEGTEAFF
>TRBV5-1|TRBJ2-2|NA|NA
TGCGCCAGCAGCTTGTACTACTCGAACACCGGGGAGCTGTTTTTT
CASSLYYSNTGELFF
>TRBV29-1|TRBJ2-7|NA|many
TGCAGCGCCGTGCGGGGTAACTCTTACGAGCAGTACTTC
CSAVRGNSYEQYF
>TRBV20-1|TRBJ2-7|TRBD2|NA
TGCAGTGCTAGTCACGCGACGGGACTAGGGCCCTACGAGCAGTACTTC
CSASHATGLGPYEQYF
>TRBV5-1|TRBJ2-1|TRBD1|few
TGCGCCAGCAGCCGTACGGACAGGGAAAACAATGAGCAGTTCTTC
CASSRTDRENNEQFF
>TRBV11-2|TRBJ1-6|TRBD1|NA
TGTGCCAGCAGCTTAGAGCAGGGGGCCAATTCACCCCTCCACTTT
CASSLEQGANSPLHF
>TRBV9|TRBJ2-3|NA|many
TGTGCCAGCAGCCCGTCCACAGATACGCAGTATTTT
CASSPSTDTQYF
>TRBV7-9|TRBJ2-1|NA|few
TGTGCCAGCAGCCCCCCGGTGGTCTGGGGCAATGAGCAGTTCTTC
CASSPPVVWGNEQFF
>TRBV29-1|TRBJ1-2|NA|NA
TGCAGCGTTGAAAGCCTTCGGGGGGCGAGCGGCTACACCTTC
CSVESLRGASGYTF
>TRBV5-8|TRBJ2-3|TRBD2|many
TGTGCCAGCAGCTTCGGACTAGCGGGCCTTACTAGCACAGATACGCAGTATTTT
CASSFGLAGLTSTDTQYF
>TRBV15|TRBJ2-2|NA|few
TGTGCCACCAGCAGACACAGGGGAGGCGGGGAGCTGTTTTTT
CATSRHRGGGELFF
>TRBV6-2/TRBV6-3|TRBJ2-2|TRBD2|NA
TGTGCCAGCCGGGAGGGACTAGCGGGAGTAGTCGACACCGGGGAGCTGTTTTTT
CASREGLAGVVDTGELFF
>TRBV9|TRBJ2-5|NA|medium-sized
TGTGCCAGCAGCGTAGAAGGGAGGGGGAGCTCAGAGACCCAGTACTTC
CASSVEGRGSSETQYF
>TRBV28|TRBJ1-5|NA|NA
TGTGCCAGCAGGCCCGGGGGTATGAATCAGCCCCAGCATTTT
CASRPGGMNQPQHF
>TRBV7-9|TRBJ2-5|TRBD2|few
TGTGCCAGCACCCCGAGGCGGGAGACCGATCCGACCCAGTACTTC
CASTPRRETDPTQYF
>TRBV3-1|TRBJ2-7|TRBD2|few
TGTGCCAGCAGCCAAGATTTGAGCGGGAGCTACGAGCAGTACTTC
CASSQDLSGSYEQYF
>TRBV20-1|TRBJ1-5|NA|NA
TGCAGTGCTCTAAGGGGGATTGTAAATCAGCCCCAGCATTTT
CSALRGIVNQPQHF
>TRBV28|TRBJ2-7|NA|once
TGTGCCAGCAGTTTATCACGCGGAGGGGCTCGGGAGCAGTACTTC
CASSLSRGGAREQYF
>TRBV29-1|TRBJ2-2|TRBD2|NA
TGCAGCGGGGAGAGCGGGATTGGCGGGGAGCTGTTTTTT
CSGESGIGGELFF
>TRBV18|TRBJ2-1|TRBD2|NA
TGTGCCAGCTCCGGGACTAGCGGGATTAATGAGCAGTTCTTC
CASSGTSGINEQFF
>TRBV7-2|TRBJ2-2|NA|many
TGTGCCAGCAGCCTGACAGGAGTGAACACCGGGGAGCTGTTTTTT
CASSLTGVNTGELFF
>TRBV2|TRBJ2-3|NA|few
TGTGCCAGCAGTAACAGGGAGGGAAACACAGATACGCAGTATTTT
CASSNREGNTDTQYF
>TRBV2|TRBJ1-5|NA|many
TGTGCCAGCACCGGGACGGGCAATCAGCCCCAGCATTTT
CASTGTGNQPQHF
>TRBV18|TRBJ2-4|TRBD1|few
TGTGCCAGCTCACCCAGGGGGCAAGGCAACATTCAGTACTTC
CASSPRGQGNIQYF